The present T cell receptor beta chain was sequenced within a study of cytomegalovirus exposure and HLA in healthy donors. Whole-study results and caveats: It was reported that the classifier diagnosed cytomegalovirus status with high specificity and sensitivity in both the original and validation cohorts.

The CDR3 is made up of 14 amino acids. Looked up from germline, CDR1 is SGHAT and CDR2 is FQNNGV. The V gene end was trimmed by 1 base and the J gene end by 8 bases; junction bases not matched to a gene: 7. With regard to this clone: Its antigen is not identified.

Primers for the PCR totalled 60 Vbeta and 13 Jbeta. Sequencing was performed with immunoSEQ multiplex PCR; in TCRdb, only in-frame clones are kept and a portion is missing. The data contain some 79,000 clones, about four fifths of them singletons. The TCR sequence derives from a male donor in good health and CMV-seropositive. The chain combines TRBV11-2 with TRBJ1-2; TRBD1 matches 7 bases. Sequenced: PBMCs. The CDR3 DNA is TGTGCCAGCAGCTTAGTCGGAGGGGGCCGAGGCTACACCTTC. It specifies CASSLVGGGRGYTF.